The 18 T cell receptor beta chains presented below share a single source sample, sequenced in a study of blood T cell repertoires in COVID-19. The method was immunoSEQ multiplex PCR; TCRdb's version includes in-frame clones alone and lacks a portion of them. The sample lists about 120,000 clones, approximately 83% occurring once. Material: peripheral blood. All receptors come from a man at least 80 years old with acute or convalescent COVID-19.

The chain links TRBV19 to TRBJ1-5; 7 bases align to TRBD1. This CDR3 region has 16 residues. Germline CDR1 is LNHDA and CDR2 is SQIVND (reference sequence). V shed 4 bases and J 0 bases; nucleotides not matched to a gene: 6. CDR3 nucleotides: TGTGCCAGTAGTACCAACAGGGGATATAGCAATCAGCCCCAGCATTTT. Its translation: CASSTNRGYSNQPQHF.

The chain uses TRBV28 and TRBJ2-1, with 7 nucleotides matching TRBD2. Germline V gene data show CDR1 as MDHEN and CDR2 as SYDVKM. The CDR3 covers 16 residues. V dropped 2 bases and J dropped 5; count of bases not matched to a gene: 9. CDR3 residues: CASSLRGLAVHNEQFF. The CDR3 coding sequence is TGTGCCAGCAGTTTAAGAGGGCTAGCGGTCCACAATGAGCAGTTCTTC. Supplemented by reference TRBV28 and TRBJ2-1, the full variable domain reads DVKVTQSSRYLVKRTGEKVFLECVQDMDHENMFWYRQDPGLGLRLIYFSYDVKMKEKGDIPEGYSVSREKKERFSLILESASTNQTSMYLCASSLRGLAVHNEQFFGPGTRLTVL.

This clone was seen more than once but under ten times. The chain recombines TRBV24-1 with TRBJ2-7; TRBD2 aligns across 7 bases. The V gene's germline CDR1 is KGHDR and CDR2 SFDVKD. V trimming: 6 bases; J trimming: 2 bases; junction bases outside the gene matches: 6. This CDR3 region has 14 residues. DNA of the CDR3: TGTGCCACCAGTAGAGGCGCGGGGGCCTACGAGCAGTACTTC. It is translated as CATSRGAGAYEQYF.

The genes are TRBV3-1 (or the pseudogene TRBV3-2) and TRBJ2-3, with a weak D call TRBD2 (6 bases). Between the trimmed V and J ends, which lost 0 bases and 0 bases, there was a span of 16 bases. The CDR3 totals 18 residues. Germline CDR1 reads LGHDT; CDR2 reads YNNKEL (reference sequence). CDR3 nucleotides: TGTGCCAGCAGCCAAGAAGGGAGGCAGTCGGCTAGCACAGATACGCAGTATTTT. It encodes CASSQEGRQSASTDTQYF.

The chain employs TRBV18 and TRBJ2-3, with 7 bases matching TRBD1. This CDR3 region has 13 residues. Per the germline V gene, CDR1 is KGHSH and CDR2 is LQKENI. The V segment lost 5 bases and the J segment 6 bases; nucleotides outside the gene matches: 5. In DNA form, the CDR3 reads TGTGCCAGCTCATCCGGGACAGTGGATACGCAGTATTTT. Its translation is CASSSGTVDTQYF.

This clone was counted a single time. The chain is built from TRBV2 and TRBJ2-6; tentative D call: TRBD1 (7 bases). The length of the CDR3 is 15 residues. The V gene lost 5 bases and the J gene lost 3 bases, with 11 bases spanning the gap. The germline V gene has CDR1 SNHLY and CDR2 FYNNEI. The CDR3 region is CASSYQGGGANVLTF. Here the CDR3 DNA reads TGTGCCAGCAGTTACCAGGGGGGTGGGGCCAACGTCCTGACTTTC. Drawing the rest from reference TRBV2 and TRBJ2-6, the complete variable domain is EPEVTQTPSHQVTQMGQEVILRCVPISNHLYFYWYRQILGQKVEFLVSFYNNEISEKSEIFDDQFSVERPDGSNFTLKIRSTKLEDSAMYFCASSYQGGGANVLTFGAGSRLTVL.

This clone was seen once. The chain has TRBV6-5 and TRBJ1-2, with D uncertain. V gave up 5 bases and J gave up 3 bases, with 16 bases separating them. This CDR3 has 15 amino acids. Germline CDR1 MNHEY, CDR2 SVGAGI. The CDR3 region has the DNA TGTGCCAGCAGTCCCGGTTCGCACCCCGACTATGGCTACACCTTC. Its translation: CASSPGSHPDYGYTF.

This clone was detected only a few times. The V gene is TRBV7-2, the J gene TRBJ2-7; D is possibly TRBD2 (5 bases). V was trimmed by 0 bases and J by 6 bases, leaving 15 bases between them. This CDR3 contains 15 residues. Germline V gives CDR1 SGHTA, CDR2 FQGNSA. CDR3 DNA: TGTGCCAGCAGCTTAGCCCGGACGGGAAGCTCCGAGCAGTACTTC. This gives the protein CASSLARTGSSEQYF. Looking up the rest from reference TRBV7-2 and TRBJ2-7 gives the full variable domain: GAGVSQSPSNKVTEKGKDVELRCDPISGHTALYWYRQSLGQGLEFLIYFQGNSAPDKSGLPSDRFSAERTGGSVSTLTIQRTQQEDSAVYLCASSLARTGSSEQYFGPGTRLTVT.

The J gene is TRBJ1-1, the V gene TRBV9; possibly TRBD1 for D (5 bases). V was clipped by 3 bases and J by 4 bases, with 13 bases between them. This CDR3 is 14 amino acids long. Germline lookup yields CDR1 SGDLS and CDR2 YYNGEE. The CDR3 DNA is TGTGCCAGCAGCGCTAAGTCGGGGGGCACTGAAGCTTTCTTT. This gives the protein CASSAKSGGTEAFF.

The chain uses TRBV29-1 and TRBJ1-1; unclear D gene. Germline-derived CDR1 and CDR2 are SQVTM and ANQGSEA. V shed 3 bases and J shed 1 base, with 9 bases lying between them. This CDR3 comprises 13 residues. CDR3 loop: CSVDAHGNTEAFF. The CDR3 DNA sequence: TGCAGCGTTGACGCCCACGGGAACACTGAAGCTTTCTTT.

The J gene is TRBJ2-7, the V gene TRBV19; 12 bases agree with TRBD2. The CDR3 contains 16 residues. Germline CDR1 and CDR2: LNHDA and SQIVND (reference sequence). Trimming cost V 5 bases and J 3 bases; bases outside gene matches: 8. The CDR3 here is CASSPSGLAGYYEQYF. The CDR3 DNA sequence: TGTGCCAGTAGTCCGTCAGGACTAGCGGGATACTACGAGCAGTACTTC.

This chain uses TRBV4-3 with TRBJ1-1; 7 bases align to TRBD1. The CDR3 extends over 13 amino acids. V trimming: 5 bases; J trimming: 4 bases; junction bases outside the gene matches: 4. Germline CDR1 is LGHNA and CDR2 is YSLEER. The CDR3 DNA follows: TGCGCCAGCAGCGAAAGGGGGCGCACTGAAGCTTTCTTT. Protein: CASSERGRTEAFF.

The chain recombines TRBV10-3 with TRBJ1-1; possibly TRBD1 for D (5 bases). The CDR3 sequence is 18 residues long. CDR1 and CDR2 (germline): ENHRY, SYGVKD. V dropped 5 bases and J dropped 1 base, with 23 bases sitting between them. For the CDR3, the DNA is TGTGCCATCAGTCCAGCGGGGCCGGGAAGGGTGGGGAACACTGAAGCTTTCTTT. Its protein is CAISPAGPGRVGNTEAFF.

The chain couples TRBV18 to TRBJ2-5; 8 positions match TRBD1. The CDR3 is made up of 17 amino acids. The V segment lost 3 bases and the J segment 5 bases; nucleotides outside the gene matches: 14. The germline V gene encodes CDR1 KGHSH and CDR2 LQKENI. The CDR3 reads CASSPSTGEVGEETQYF. In DNA, the CDR3 is TGTGCCAGCTCACCTTCGACAGGGGAGGTAGGCGAGGAGACCCAGTACTTC.

The chain employs TRBV27 and TRBJ1-1, with TRBD1 as a possible D gene (6 bases). V lost 3 bases and J 7 bases, leaving 9 bases between the germline ends. Looked up from germline, CDR1 is MNHEY and CDR2 is SMNVEV (reference sequence). CDR3 length: 12 residues. The CDR3 region is CASSFLQGEAFF. The CDR3 coding sequence is TGTGCCAGCAGTTTTTTACAGGGTGAAGCTTTCTTT.

The gene calls are TRBV7-2 and TRBJ2-3; 10 bases agree with TRBD2. The CDR3 totals 18 residues. From germline, CDR1 is SGHTA and CDR2 FQGNSA. V lost 2 bases, J lost 1 base, and 9 bases stayed unmatched. The CDR3 sequence is CASSLRLAGEWGTDTQYF. CDR3 bases: TGTGCCAGCAGCTTACGGCTAGCGGGAGAGTGGGGCACAGATACGCAGTATTTT.

A few counts support this clone. The chain joins TRBV14 to TRBJ1-5; D perhaps matches TRBD1 (5 bases). This CDR3 has 13 amino acids. Germline lookup yields CDR1 SGHDN and CDR2 FVKESK. V lost 0 bases to trimming and J lost 8 bases, with 8 bases between them. In DNA, the CDR3 is TGTGCCAGCAGCCAAGATCCCAGGGAGCCCCAGCATTTT. It is translated as CASSQDPREPQHF. Drawing the rest from reference TRBV14 and TRBJ1-5, the complete variable domain is EAGVTQFPSHSVIEKGQTVTLRCDPISGHDNLYWYRRVMGKEIKFLLHFVKESKQDESGMPNNRFLAERTGGTYSTLKVQPAELEDSGVYFCASSQDPREPQHFGDGTRLSIL.

As DNA, the CDR3 is TGTGCCAGCAGTCCCCAACCGACTCTAGGGGTGTATCAGCCCCAGCATTTT. Amino acids: CASSPQPTLGVYQPQHF. The genes are TRBV6-6 and TRBJ1-5; TRBD1 might be the D (5 bases). Germline V gene lookup returns CDR1 MNHNY and CDR2 SVGAGI (reference sequence). V was trimmed by 5 bases and J by 5 bases, leaving 22 bases between them. This CDR3 comprises 17 residues.